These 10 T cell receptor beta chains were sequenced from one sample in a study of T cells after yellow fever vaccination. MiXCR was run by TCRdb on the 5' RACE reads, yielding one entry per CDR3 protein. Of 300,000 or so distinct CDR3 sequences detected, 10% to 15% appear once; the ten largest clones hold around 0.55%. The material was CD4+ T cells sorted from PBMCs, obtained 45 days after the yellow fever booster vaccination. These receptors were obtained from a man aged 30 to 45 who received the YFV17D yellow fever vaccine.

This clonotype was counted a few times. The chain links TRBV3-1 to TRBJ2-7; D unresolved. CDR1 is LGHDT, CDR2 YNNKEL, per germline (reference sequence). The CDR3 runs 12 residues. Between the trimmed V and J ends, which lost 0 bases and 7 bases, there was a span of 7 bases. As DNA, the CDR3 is TGTGCCAGCAGCCAAGAGGTTGGGGAGCAGTACTTC. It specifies CASSQEVGEQYF.

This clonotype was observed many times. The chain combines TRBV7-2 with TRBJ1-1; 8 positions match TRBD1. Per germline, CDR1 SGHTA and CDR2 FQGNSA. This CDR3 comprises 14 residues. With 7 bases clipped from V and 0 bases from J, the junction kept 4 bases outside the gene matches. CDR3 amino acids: CASTQGVMNTEAFF. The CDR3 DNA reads TGTGCCAGCACACAGGGGGTTATGAACACTGAAGCTTTCTTT.

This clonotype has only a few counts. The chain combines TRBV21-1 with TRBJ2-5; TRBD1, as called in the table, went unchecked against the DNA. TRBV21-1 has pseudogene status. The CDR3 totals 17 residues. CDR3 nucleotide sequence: TGTGCCAGCGCTTCCGAACTCAGACAGTTCGACCAAGAGACCCAGTACTTC. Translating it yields CASASELRQFDQETQYF.

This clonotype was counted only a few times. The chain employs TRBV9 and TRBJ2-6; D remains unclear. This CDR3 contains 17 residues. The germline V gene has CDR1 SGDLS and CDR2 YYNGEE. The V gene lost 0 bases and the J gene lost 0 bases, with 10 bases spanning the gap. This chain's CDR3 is CASSVEASNSGANVLTF. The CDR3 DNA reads TGTGCCAGCAGCGTAGAGGCGTCCAACTCTGGGGCCAACGTCCTGACTTTC.

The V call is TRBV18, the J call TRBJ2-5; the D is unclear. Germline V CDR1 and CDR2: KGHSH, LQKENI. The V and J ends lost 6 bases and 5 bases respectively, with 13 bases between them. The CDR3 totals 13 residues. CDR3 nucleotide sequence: TGTGCCAGCTCGCACATTAGGTCGGAGACCCAGTACTTC. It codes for CASSHIRSETQYF.

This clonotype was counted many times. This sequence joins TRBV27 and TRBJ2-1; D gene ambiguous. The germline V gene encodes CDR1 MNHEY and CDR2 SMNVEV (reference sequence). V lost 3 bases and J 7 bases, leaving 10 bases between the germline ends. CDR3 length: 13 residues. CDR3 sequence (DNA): TGTGCCAGCAGTTTCCACCCGCGTAATGAGCAGTTCTTC. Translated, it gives CASSFHPRNEQFF.

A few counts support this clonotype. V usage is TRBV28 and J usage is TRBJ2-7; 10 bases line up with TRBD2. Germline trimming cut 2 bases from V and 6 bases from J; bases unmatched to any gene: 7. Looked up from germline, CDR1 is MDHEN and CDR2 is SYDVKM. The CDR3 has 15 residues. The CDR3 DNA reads TGTGCCAGCAGTTTACAACTGCTAGCGGGGGTCGAGCAGTACTTC. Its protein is CASSLQLLAGVEQYF.

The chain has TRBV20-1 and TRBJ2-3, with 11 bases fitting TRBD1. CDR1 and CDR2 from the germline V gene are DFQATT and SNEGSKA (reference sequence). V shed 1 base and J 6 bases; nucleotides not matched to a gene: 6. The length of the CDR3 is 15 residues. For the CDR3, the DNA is TGCAGTGCTAGAGCCGAGGGACAGGGGGAGGATACGCAGTATTTT. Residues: CSARAEGQGEDTQYF.

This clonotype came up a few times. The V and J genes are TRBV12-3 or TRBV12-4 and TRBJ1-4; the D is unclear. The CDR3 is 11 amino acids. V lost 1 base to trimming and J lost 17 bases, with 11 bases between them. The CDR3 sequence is CASSLGGPGFF. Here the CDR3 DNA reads TGTGCCAGCAGTTTAGGAGGCCCGGGCTTTTTT.

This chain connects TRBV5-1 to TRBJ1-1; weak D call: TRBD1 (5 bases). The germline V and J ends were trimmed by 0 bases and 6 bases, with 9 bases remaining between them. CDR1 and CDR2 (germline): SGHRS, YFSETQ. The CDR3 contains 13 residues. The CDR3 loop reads CASSLVQGAEAFF. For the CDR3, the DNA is TGCGCCAGCAGCTTGGTCCAGGGTGCTGAAGCTTTCTTT.